This passage covers 26 T cell receptor beta chains from one sample sequenced in a study of blood T cell repertoires in COVID-19. The assay was immunoSEQ multiplex PCR, and TCRdb's table has in-frame clones only and misses some. The repertoire holds roughly 110,000 clones, about 88% seen once, with roughly 3.5% in the top ten. Sample: peripheral blood. These receptors all come from a man aged 35 to 55 with acute or convalescent COVID-19.

A few counts support this clone. The chain links TRBV29-1 to TRBJ1-4; D is possibly TRBD1 (6 bases). The CDR3 length is 12 residues. Between the trimmed V and J ends, which lost 0 bases and 7 bases, there was a span of 6 bases. The germline V gene encodes CDR1 SQVTM and CDR2 ANQGSEA. The CDR3 region has the DNA TGCAGCGTTGAAGAAGGGGGTGAAAAACTGTTTTTT. Its protein product is CSVEEGGEKLFF.

The chain links TRBV13 to TRBJ2-1, with 7 bases that match TRBD2. Germline CDR1 PRHDT, CDR2 FYEKMQ (reference sequence). J was trimmed by 1 base and V by 0 bases; bases with no gene match: 9. The CDR3 is made up of 18 amino acids. CDR3 sequence (DNA): TGTGCCAGCAGCTTAGGCCCTGGGCGGGGGAAGTCCTACAATGAGCAGTTCTTC. Translation: CASSLGPGRGKSYNEQFF.

The rearrangement links TRBV10-1 to TRBJ2-1; TRBD2 matches 11 bases. Germline CDR1 is WNHNN and CDR2 is SYGVQD (reference sequence). The CDR3 consists of 17 residues. J gave up 3 bases and V 4 bases, and 8 bases lay outside the gene matches. CDR3 residues: CASSGYTSGGVYNEQFF. CDR3 nucleotides: TGCGCCAGCAGTGGTTACACTAGCGGGGGTGTCTACAATGAGCAGTTCTTC.

The chain joins TRBV20-1 to TRBJ2-7, with 11 bases fitting TRBD2. The V gene end was trimmed by 3 bases and the J gene end by 4 bases; junction bases not matched to a gene: 8. CDR3 length: 15 residues. CDR1 DFQATT and CDR2 SNEGSKA come from the germline V gene (reference sequence). CDR3 residues: CSASGSGGASYEQYF. In DNA form, the CDR3 reads TGCAGTGCTAGTGGTAGCGGGGGGGCCTCGTACGAGCAGTACTTC.

The chain joins TRBV27 to TRBJ2-7; the match to TRBD1 covers 12 bases. The CDR3 is 15 amino acids. V gave up 5 bases and J gave up 5 bases; unmatched junction bases: 7. The germline CDR1 and CDR2 sequences are MNHEY and SMNVEV (reference sequence). The chain's CDR3 is CASSPGTGGGHEQYF. In DNA form, the CDR3 reads TGTGCCAGCAGTCCAGGGACAGGGGGCGGACACGAGCAGTACTTC.

The chain couples TRBV19 to TRBJ1-1; 11 bases map to TRBD1. The germline CDR1 and CDR2 sequences are LNHDA and SQIVND (reference sequence). CDR3 size: 13 residues. J lost 6 bases, V lost 9 bases, and 6 bases had no gene match. The DNA of the CDR3 is TGTGCCAGCACGGACAGGGGGCTTTCTGAAGCTTTCTTT. Translation gives CASTDRGLSEAFF.

This clone occurred once. V is TRBV12-3 or TRBV12-4 and J is TRBJ2-6, with D maybe TRBD2 (5 bases). This CDR3 region has 13 residues. V lost 4 bases to trimming and J lost 5 bases, with 6 bases between them. For the CDR3, the DNA is TGTGCCAGCAGTTCGGGGTGGGCCAACGTCCTGACTTTC. Protein sequence: CASSSGWANVLTF.

This clone was observed a few times. The chain carries TRBV19 and TRBJ1-6; 9 nucleotides agree with TRBD1. V trimming: 4 bases; J trimming: 2 bases; junction bases outside the gene matches: 6. The CDR3 has 17 amino acids. The germline gives CDR1 LNHDA, CDR2 SQIVND (reference sequence). CDR3 region: CASSKGQGSTYNSPLHF. The CDR3 coding sequence is TGTGCCAGTAGTAAGGGACAGGGAAGCACCTATAATTCACCCCTCCACTTT.

The V and J genes are TRBV27 and TRBJ2-1, with D possibly matching TRBD2 (6 bases). With 5 bases removed from V and 0 bases from J, the gap between germline ends came to 14 bases. From germline, CDR1 is MNHEY and CDR2 SMNVEV (reference sequence). This CDR3 is built from 16 residues. DNA of the CDR3: TGTGCCAGCAGTCTGGGACTCCCTGACTCCTACAATGAGCAGTTCTTC. Its translation: CASSLGLPDSYNEQFF.

The chain carries TRBV19 and TRBJ2-7; 7 nucleotides line up with TRBD1. V was pared by 3 bases and J by 7 bases, with 12 bases of the junction left unmatched. This CDR3 is built from 15 residues. CDR1 and CDR2 from the germline V gene are LNHDA and SQIVND (reference sequence). The CDR3 DNA sequence: TGTGCCAGTAGTATTATCGGGACAGAGCTACGAGAGCAGTACTTC. As protein: CASSIIGTELREQYF.

The DNA for the CDR3 is TGTGCTAGTGGTTTGGCAGAGGTCACGCAGTATTTT. Its protein is CASGLAEVTQYF. The V call is TRBV12-5, the J call TRBJ2-3; D is ambiguous. From germline, CDR1 is LGHNT and CDR2 FRNRAP. Trimming cost V 1 base and J 9 bases, with 8 bases left between them. The CDR3 extends over 12 amino acids.

The chain has TRBV24-1 and TRBJ2-3; 8 bases are shared with TRBD2. Germline values: CDR1 KGHDR, CDR2 SFDVKD. The CDR3 contains 15 residues. V shed 3 bases and J 1 base; nucleotides not matched to a gene: 2. CDR3 protein: CATSDPGGRTDTQYF. CDR3 DNA sequence: TGTGCCACCAGTGATCCGGGGGGGCGCACAGATACGCAGTATTTT.

The chain links TRBV11-2 to TRBJ2-7; 7 bases match TRBD2. The J segment lost 5 bases and the V segment lost 1 base, leaving 14 bases of the junction unmatched. The germline V gene encodes CDR1 SGHAT and CDR2 FQNNGV. The CDR3 runs to 17 residues. CDR3 sequence: CASSLVLGEGPTNEQYF. The CDR3 DNA sequence: TGTGCCAGCAGCTTAGTCTTGGGGGAGGGGCCAACCAACGAGCAGTACTTC.

A few counts support this clone. The chain links TRBV4-1 to TRBJ2-7, with TRBD1 identical over 8 bases. The trim removed 4 bases at V and 5 bases at J, leaving 7 bases unmatched. CDR3 length equals 14 residues. Germline CDR1 reads MGHRA; CDR2 reads YSYEKL. The CDR3 sequence: CASSRNRGINEQYF. The CDR3 DNA reads TGCGCCAGCAGCCGTAACAGGGGGATCAACGAGCAGTACTTC.

The gene calls are TRBV9 and TRBJ2-5; D is undetermined. Germline values: CDR1 SGDLS, CDR2 YYNGEE. The CDR3 is 13 residues long. V gave up 0 bases and J gave up 2 bases, with 5 bases separating them. The CDR3, as DNA: TGTGCCAGCAGCGTAGGCAGACAAGAGACCCAGTACTTC. Amino acid sequence: CASSVGRQETQYF.

A remark on this clone: The junction departs from germline at one end; a sequencing error may be responsible. The J gene is TRBJ2-5, the V gene TRBV7-3, with a tentative D call TRBD1 (6 bases). CDR1 and CDR2 from the germline V gene are SGHTA and FQGTGA. The CDR3 length is 17 residues. Here the CDR3 reads CASSLTGPPSRGETQYF. The DNA for the CDR3 is TGTGCCAGCAGCCTAACGGGGCCCCCCTCCAGGGGAGAGACCCAGTACTTC.

The J gene is TRBJ2-7, the V gene TRBV4-3; 7 bases agree with TRBD2. The germline V gene encodes CDR1 LGHNA and CDR2 YSLEER. The CDR3 has 13 amino acids. V lost 4 bases and J lost 5; bases outside the gene matches: 5. CDR3 nucleotides: TGCGCCAGCAGCCCAGGGAGGGTTGACGAGCAGTACTTC. Translation: CASSPGRVDEQYF.

The CDR3 protein is CASSSNKDNSEAFF. Written as DNA, the CDR3 is TGTGCCAGCTCATCTAACAAGGACAATTCTGAAGCTTTCTTT. The chain combines TRBV18 with TRBJ1-1; maybe TRBD1 (5 bases). The germline CDR1 and CDR2 sequences are KGHSH and LQKENI. Deletions cut 5 bases from V and 6 bases from J, with 16 bases between. The CDR3 runs to 14 residues.

The CDR3 here is CASSYGGNQPQHF. CDR3 bases: TGTGCCAGCAGTTACGGAGGGAATCAGCCCCAGCATTTT. This sequence joins TRBV6-5 and TRBJ1-5; the D is unclear. Germline-derived CDR1 and CDR2 are MNHEY and SVGAGI. The V and J ends lost 2 bases and 4 bases respectively, with 6 bases between them. The CDR3 covers 13 residues.

The V and J genes are TRBV7-2 and TRBJ2-5; D is possibly TRBD2 (7 bases). The V end lost 5 bases, the J end lost 5 bases, and 15 bases lay between the germline ends. The germline CDR1 and CDR2 sequences are SGHTA and FQGNSA. The CDR3 runs to 14 residues. CDR3 loop: CASSLGGGAETQYF. For the CDR3, the DNA is TGTGCCAGCAGCCTAGGTGGGGGGGCGGAGACCCAGTACTTC. Looking up the rest from reference TRBV7-2 and TRBJ2-5 gives the full variable domain: GAGVSQSPSNKVTEKGKDVELRCDPISGHTALYWYRQSLGQGLEFLIYFQGNSAPDKSGLPSDRFSAERTGGSVSTLTIQRTQQEDSAVYLCASSLGGGAETQYFGPGTRLLVL.

The chain carries TRBV5-1 and TRBJ1-5; 8 bases are shared with TRBD1. Germline CDR1 and CDR2: SGHRS and YFSETQ. The CDR3 has 16 residues. The J segment lost 6 bases and the V segment lost 4 bases, leaving 12 bases of the junction unmatched. CDR3 protein: CASSPGQGQWVQPQHF. The DNA of the CDR3 is TGCGCCAGCAGCCCCGGACAGGGACAGTGGGTTCAGCCCCAGCATTTT.

The chain is built from TRBV30 and TRBJ2-7; a possible D gene is TRBD1 (6 bases). Trimming took 5 bases from V and 3 from J, leaving 14 bases between them. There are 13 residues in the CDR3. Germline loops: CDR1 GTSNPN, CDR2 SVGIG (reference sequence). CDR3 sequence reads: CAWGRGGIYEQYF. In nucleotides, the CDR3 is TGTGCCTGGGGTCGAGGGGGAATCTACGAGCAGTACTTC.

This chain connects TRBV4-3 to TRBJ2-7, with no clear D. The CDR3 totals 14 residues. In germline, CDR1 is LGHNA, CDR2 YSLEER. The ends were cut back, 4 bases at V and 0 bases at J, with 10 bases in the middle. CDR3 bases: TGCGCCAGCAGCCGAGCGAGGAGCTCCTACGAGCAGTACTTC. Translation: CASSRARSSYEQYF.

The rearrangement joins TRBV7-9 to TRBJ2-1; D gene uncertain. V was trimmed by 0 bases and J by 6 bases, leaving 6 bases between them. The germline CDR1 and CDR2 sequences are SEHNR and FQNEAQ (reference sequence). The CDR3 covers 13 residues. Here the CDR3 DNA reads TGTGCCAGCAGCTTAGCGGGCGCCAATGAGCAGTTCTTC. As protein: CASSLAGANEQFF.

The chain uses TRBV6-5 and TRBJ2-3; 7 bases align to TRBD2. The CDR3 loop spans 15 amino acids. From germline, CDR1 is MNHEY and CDR2 SVGAGI. V dropped 6 bases and J dropped 0; count of bases not matched to a gene: 6. The DNA of the CDR3 is TGTGCCAGCAGAGGTAGCGGGCTTAGCACAGATACGCAGTATTTT. Protein: CASRGSGLSTDTQYF.

The chain carries TRBV12-3 or TRBV12-4 and TRBJ1-1; D call uncertain. Trimming stripped 6 bases from V and 4 bases from J, with 12 bases between. The CDR3 extends over 13 amino acids. The CDR3 loop is CASRMGGVTEAFF. The CDR3 DNA sequence: TGTGCCAGCAGAATGGGCGGGGTCACTGAAGCTTTCTTT.